The 22 T cell receptor beta chains listed next were all sequenced from one sample in a study of blood T cell repertoires in COVID-19. Some clones are missing from TCRdb's copy, which holds only in-frame ones; the method was immunoSEQ multiplex PCR. Here the sample spans about 370,000 clones, 80% to 90% being singletons. Sequenced sample: PBMCs or T cells enriched from blood (not recorded which). The receptors originated from a man aged 18 to 30 who had recovered from COVID-19.

There are a few counts of this clone. V gene TRBV5-1 combines with J gene TRBJ1-1; the D is unclear. CDR1 and CDR2 from the germline V gene are SGHRS and YFSETQ. The CDR3 is 14 residues long. With 0 bases removed from V and 7 bases from J, the gap between germline ends came to 13 bases. CDR3 region: CASSLAGMYDEAFF. The CDR3 DNA follows: TGCGCCAGCAGCTTGGCCGGGATGTACGATGAAGCTTTCTTT. The full variable domain, in which reference TRBV5-1 and TRBJ1-1 provide the parts outside the CDR3, is KAGVTQTPRYLIKTRGQQVTLSCSPISGHRSVSWYQQTPGQGLQFLFEYFSETQRNKGNFPGRFSGRQFSNSRSEMNVSTLELGDSALYLCASSLAGMYDEAFFGQGTRLTVV.

V usage is TRBV29-1 and J usage is TRBJ1-2, with D unclear. CDR1 is SQVTM, CDR2 ANQGSEA, per germline. The CDR3 contains 13 residues. V lost 5 bases and J lost 4, with 14 bases in between. DNA for the CDR3: TGCAGCGTTTTGGAGGGCGCAAGCTATGGCTACACCTTC. It yields the protein CSVLEGASYGYTF.

The V gene is TRBV3-1 (or the pseudogene TRBV3-2), the J gene TRBJ1-6, with no clear D. Germline V gene data show CDR1 as LGHDT and CDR2 as YNNKEL (reference sequence). V gave up 4 bases and J gave up 5 bases, with 15 bases separating them. CDR3 length: 16 amino acids. CDR3 nucleotide sequence: TGTGCCAGCAGCCGTCGGGGAGGGCTCGATAATTCACCCCTCCACTTT. It encodes CASSRRGGLDNSPLHF.

This chain links TRBV4-3 with TRBJ2-5; 7 bases align to TRBD2. The CDR3 spans 14 residues. J gave up 4 bases and V 4 bases, and 6 bases lay outside the gene matches. From germline, CDR1 is LGHNA and CDR2 YSLEER. CDR3 protein: CASSPRWGGETQYF. Written as DNA, the CDR3 is TGCGCCAGCAGCCCAAGATGGGGGGGAGAGACCCAGTACTTC.

This chain joins TRBV27 and TRBJ1-1; the D gene is possibly TRBD1 (5 bases). This CDR3 spans 13 amino acids. The germline V gene has CDR1 MNHEY and CDR2 SMNVEV (reference sequence). Trimming took 8 bases from V and 7 from J, leaving 17 bases between them. The CDR3 bases are TGTGCCAGCTCGTCAGGGAGGGGCAGTGAAGCTTTCTTT. Translating it yields CASSSGRGSEAFF.

The J gene is TRBJ1-2, the V gene TRBV5-1, with D uncertain. Trimming cost V 5 bases and J 3 bases, with 11 bases left between them. The length of the CDR3 is 13 residues. Germline CDR1 SGHRS, CDR2 YFSETQ. In DNA form, the CDR3 reads TGCGCCAGCAGACTGGACGGGGACTATGGCTACACCTTC. Translation gives CASRLDGDYGYTF.

The chain carries TRBV18 and TRBJ2-3, with 10 nucleotides matching TRBD2. The CDR3 runs 14 residues. The J segment lost 3 bases and the V segment lost 3 bases, leaving 0 bases of the junction unmatched. Germline V lookup: CDR1 KGHSH, CDR2 LQKENI. The DNA of the CDR3 is TGTGCCAGCTCACCGGGACTAGCGACAGATACGCAGTATTTT. Translating gives CASSPGLATDTQYF.

The V and J genes are TRBV27 and TRBJ2-1, with 7 bases aligning to TRBD2. The CDR3 length is 15 residues. CDR1 and CDR2 from the germline V gene are MNHEY and SMNVEV (reference sequence). V gave up 1 base and J gave up 2 bases; unmatched junction bases: 2. This CDR3 is CASSLLGLAYNEQFF. In nucleotides, the CDR3 is TGTGCCAGCAGTTTATTAGGACTAGCCTACAATGAGCAGTTCTTC.

V and J are TRBV12-3 or TRBV12-4 and TRBJ2-7; D perhaps matches TRBD1 (6 bases). The CDR3 covers 12 residues. V was cut by 5 bases and J by 6 bases, with 11 bases left in between. CDR3 nucleotide sequence: TGTGCCAGCAGTATCTTAGGGGGCGAGCAGTACTTC. It encodes CASSILGGEQYF.

V and J are TRBV5-8 and TRBJ2-1; a possible D gene is TRBD2 (6 bases). This CDR3 has 11 residues. Per germline, CDR1 SGHTS and CDR2 YDEGEE. V was shortened by 6 bases and J by 11 bases, with 12 bases between the two germline ends. The CDR3, as DNA: TGTGCCAGCAACTTAGGGACTCAGCAGTTCTTC. Residues: CASNLGTQQFF.

V usage is TRBV28 and J usage is TRBJ2-2; possible D gene TRBD2, 5 bases. The CDR3 covers 15 residues. Per germline, CDR1 MDHEN and CDR2 SYDVKM. Trimming stripped 6 bases from V and 1 base from J, with 12 bases between. This CDR3 reads CASSPLGLNTGELFF. The CDR3 region has the DNA TGTGCCAGCAGCCCACTAGGACTGAACACCGGGGAGCTGTTTTTT. Looking up the rest from reference TRBV28 and TRBJ2-2 gives the full variable domain: DVKVTQSSRYLVKRTGEKVFLECVQDMDHENMFWYRQDPGLGLRLIYFSYDVKMKEKGDIPEGYSVSREKKERFSLILESASTNQTSMYLCASSPLGLNTGELFFGEGSRLTVL.

The chain employs TRBV21-1 and TRBJ1-2. TRBV21-1 constitutes a pseudogene. The CDR3 runs 14 residues. The CDR3 region is CASSKVQAGYGYTF. In nucleotides, the CDR3 is TGTGCCAGCAGCAAAGTGCAAGCGGGCTATGGCTACACCTTC.

V and J are TRBV5-1 and TRBJ2-1, with TRBD2 matching over 8 bases. The CDR3 contains 17 residues. Trimming removed 3 bases from V and 2 bases from J; junction bases left unmatched: 10. Germline CDR1 SGHRS, CDR2 YFSETQ. The CDR3 protein is CASSWPITSGAYNEQFF. The DNA for the CDR3 is TGCGCCAGCAGCTGGCCGATAACTAGCGGCGCCTACAATGAGCAGTTCTTC.

The chain recombines TRBV18 with TRBJ1-2; possibly TRBD1 for D (6 bases). The CDR3 has 15 residues. Germline V CDR1 and CDR2: KGHSH, LQKENI. Trimming took 2 bases from V and 6 from J, leaving 16 bases between them. CDR3: CASSPFQDSEDGYTF. The CDR3 DNA sequence: TGTGCCAGCTCACCATTCCAGGACAGTGAGGATGGCTACACCTTC. The full variable domain, completed using reference TRBV18 and TRBJ1-2, is NAGVMQNPRHLVRRRGQEARLRCSPMKGHSHVYWYRQLPEEGLKFMVYLQKENIIDESGMPKERFSAEFPKEGPSILRIQQVVRGDSAAYFCASSPFQDSEDGYTFGSGTRLTVV.

This clone has a handful of counts. This rearrangement joins TRBV5-1 to TRBJ1-1; TRBD1 matches 7 bases. Germline V CDR1 and CDR2: SGHRS, YFSETQ. This CDR3 comprises 15 residues. After removal of 4 bases from V and 0 bases from J, the junction contained 6 bases not matched to a gene. Here the CDR3 DNA reads TGCGCCAGCAGCGCCGACAGGGTCATGAACACTGAAGCTTTCTTT. Translated: CASSADRVMNTEAFF. Drawing the rest from reference TRBV5-1 and TRBJ1-1, the complete variable domain is KAGVTQTPRYLIKTRGQQVTLSCSPISGHRSVSWYQQTPGQGLQFLFEYFSETQRNKGNFPGRFSGRQFSNSRSEMNVSTLELGDSALYLCASSADRVMNTEAFFGQGTRLTVV.

This chain joins TRBV4-3 and TRBJ2-7; TRBD1 agrees at 7 bases. The CDR3 is made up of 16 amino acids. CDR1 LGHNA and CDR2 YSLEER come from the germline V gene. J gave up 3 bases and V 0 bases, and 8 bases lay outside the gene matches. The CDR3 reads CASSQDGYRGNYEQYF. The CDR3 nucleotides read TGCGCCAGCAGCCAAGATGGTTACAGGGGAAACTACGAGCAGTACTTC.

The chain is built from TRBV27 and TRBJ2-1; maybe TRBD2 (6 bases). The CDR3 runs 16 residues. V lost 4 bases to trimming and J lost 0 bases, with 13 bases between them. Germline V lookup: CDR1 MNHEY, CDR2 SMNVEV (reference sequence). The CDR3 reads CASSWLTSTSYNEQFF. CDR3 nucleotide sequence: TGTGCCAGCAGTTGGCTAACTAGCACCTCCTACAATGAGCAGTTCTTC.

The chain combines TRBV6-5 with TRBJ1-2; unclear D gene. Trimming cost V 7 bases and J 7 bases, with 10 bases left between them. The CDR3 is 11 residues long. CDR1 and CDR2 (germline): MNHEY, SVGAGI. CDR3 sequence (DNA): TGTGCCAGCAAGGAGGGTTTTGGCTACACCTTC. This sequence encodes CASKEGFGYTF.

The chain uses TRBV7-3 and TRBJ1-5; the D gene is possibly TRBD1 (5 bases). V lost 1 base to trimming and J lost 7 bases, with 14 bases between them. The CDR3 is 15 residues long. CDR1 and CDR2 (germline): SGHTA, FQGTGA. DNA of the CDR3: TGTGCCAGCAGCTTAATCGGCGGGGCGGGGCAGCCCCAGCATTTT. Protein sequence: CASSLIGGAGQPQHF. The whole variable domain, filled in from reference TRBV7-3 and TRBJ1-5, reads GAGVSQTPSNKVTEKGKYVELRCDPISGHTALYWYRQSLGQGPEFLIYFQGTGAADDSGLPNDRFFAVRPEGSVSTLKIQRTERGDSAVYLCASSLIGGAGQPQHFGDGTRLSIL.

The rearrangement uses TRBV7-8 and TRBJ1-4; the match to TRBD1 covers 8 bases. J was trimmed by 0 bases and V by 7 bases; bases with no gene match: 4. Germline CDR1 and CDR2: SGHVS and FQNEAQ. There are 15 residues in the CDR3. The CDR3: CASMDRATTNEKLFF. The CDR3 bases are TGTGCCAGCATGGACAGGGCAACAACTAATGAAAAACTGTTTTTT.

The chain employs TRBV30 and TRBJ1-1; 7 nucleotides agree with TRBD1. There are 14 residues in the CDR3. The germline gives CDR1 GTSNPN, CDR2 SVGIG (reference sequence). Germline trimming cut 1 base from V and 0 bases from J; bases unmatched to any gene: 2. CDR3 sequence reads: CAWSDGQVNTEAFF. The CDR3 DNA sequence: TGTGCCTGGAGTGACGGACAGGTGAACACTGAAGCTTTCTTT.

CDR3 protein: CSASDSANTGELFF. The CDR3 nucleotides read TGCAGTGCTAGTGACAGCGCGAACACCGGGGAGCTGTTTTTT. The chain has TRBV20-1 and TRBJ2-2, with a weak D call TRBD1 (5 bases). The V gene's germline CDR1 is DFQATT and CDR2 SNEGSKA (reference sequence). The CDR3 is 14 residues long. Between the trimmed V and J ends, which lost 3 bases and 0 bases, there was a span of 8 bases.